The clone carrying this TCR beta chain was observed a handful of times. The CDR3 sequence is 16 residues long. With V trimmed by 5 bases and J by 0 bases, 8 bases remained unmatched. From germline, CDR1 is SEHNR and CDR2 FQNEAQ (reference sequence). This record belongs to a study of blood T cell repertoires in COVID-19. Using immunoSEQ multiplex PCR, the repertoire was profiled, and TCRdb retains in-frame clones only, with some absent. The sample carries hundreds of thousands of clones, roughly 90% recorded once. The clonotype originates from a woman aged 70-85 years with COVID-19, enrolled during active disease. The source material was peripheral blood. The gene calls are TRBV7-9 and TRBJ2-5, with TRBD1 matching 8 bases. The CDR3 DNA is TGTGCCAGCAGCCCCCGGGGACAGGCGTACCAAGAGACCCAGTACTTC. Residues: CASSPRGQAYQETQYF.